The 15 T cell receptor beta chains given below trace back to one sample, sequenced in a study of blood T cell repertoires in COVID-19. The assay was immunoSEQ multiplex PCR, and TCRdb's table has in-frame clones only and misses some. The sample shows about 120,000 clones, 87% of them seen only once. Sequenced: peripheral blood. The source of these receptors is a woman aged 70-85 years with acute or convalescent COVID-19.

The chain employs TRBV5-4 and TRBJ1-2, with 8 bases that match TRBD1. Germline CDR1 is SGHNT and CDR2 is YYREEE (reference sequence). With V trimmed by 4 bases and J by 4 bases, 6 bases remained unmatched. The CDR3 runs 14 residues. CDR3 residues: CASSTPDRAYGYTF. DNA of the CDR3: TGTGCCAGCAGCACGCCGGACAGGGCCTATGGCTACACCTTC.

The chain recombines TRBV27 with TRBJ1-2; 7 positions match TRBD1. CDR1 is MNHEY and CDR2 is SMNVEV in the germline V gene (reference sequence). The junction had 13 bases not matched to a gene; V was cut back by 4 bases and J by 8 bases. The CDR3 extends over 15 amino acids. The CDR3 reads CASSWGTDGREGYTF. The CDR3 coding sequence is TGTGCCAGCAGTTGGGGGACAGATGGCAGGGAAGGCTACACCTTC.

The V and J genes are TRBV7-3 and TRBJ1-2; 9 positions match TRBD1. The ends lost 2 bases at V and 5 bases at J; junction bases unmatched: 0. Germline CDR1 and CDR2: SGHTA and FQGTGA. CDR3 length equals 13 residues. This CDR3 is CASSLGQGYGYTF. The CDR3 DNA sequence: TGTGCCAGCAGCTTAGGACAGGGGTATGGCTACACCTTC.

This clone was seen just once. The CDR3 nucleotides are TGTGCCAGCTCACCACGATCAGGGACTAGCGGATACGAGCAGTACTTC. Translating gives CASSPRSGTSGYEQYF. The chain carries TRBV18 and TRBJ2-7; 11 bases line up with TRBD2. The CDR3 consists of 16 residues. The germline gives CDR1 KGHSH, CDR2 LQKENI. V shed 1 base, J shed 4 bases, and the junction held 6 bases outside the gene matches.

This rearrangement joins TRBV5-6 to TRBJ2-3; D is uncertain. The CDR3 loop spans 14 amino acids. V was cut by 2 bases and J by 5 bases, with 12 bases left in between. Germline V gene lookup returns CDR1 SGHDT and CDR2 YYEEEE. This CDR3 is CASSFSGLGDTQYF. The CDR3 nucleotides read TGTGCCAGCAGCTTCTCAGGCCTGGGAGATACGCAGTATTTT.

This clone was detected only once. The rearrangement uses TRBV18 and TRBJ2-5; 9 bases align to TRBD1. The CDR3 spans 14 residues. Germline V gene sequence: CDR1 KGHSH, CDR2 LQKENI. V lost 3 bases to trimming and J lost 5 bases; unmatched junction nucleotides: 4. This chain's CDR3 is CASSPGQGVETQYF. The CDR3 bases are TGTGCCAGCTCACCGGGACAGGGCGTGGAGACCCAGTACTTC.

The genes are TRBV28 and TRBJ1-2, with 10 bases identical to TRBD1. The V and J ends lost 7 bases and 7 bases, in that order; junction bases with no gene match: 15. The germline CDR1 and CDR2 sequences are MDHEN and SYDVKM. The CDR3 runs to 16 residues. Here the CDR3 DNA reads TGTGCCAGCACTGGTACCCCCGGGACAGGGGCTTTTGGCTACACCTTC. Encoded protein: CASTGTPGTGAFGYTF.

The chain has TRBV28 and TRBJ1-5; 7 bases agree with TRBD1. Germline values: CDR1 MDHEN, CDR2 SYDVKM. Trimming removed 6 bases from V and 3 bases from J; junction bases left unmatched: 8. This CDR3 has 15 residues. CDR3 in DNA: TGTGCCAGCAGCACACCGGGACAGTCCAATCAGCCCCAGCATTTT. This gives the protein CASSTPGQSNQPQHF. Filled out from reference TRBV28 and TRBJ1-5, the complete variable domain reads DVKVTQSSRYLVKRTGEKVFLECVQDMDHENMFWYRQDPGLGLRLIYFSYDVKMKEKGDIPEGYSVSREKKERFSLILESASTNQTSMYLCASSTPGQSNQPQHFGDGTRLSIL.

The chain is built from TRBV5-4 and TRBJ1-2; TRBD1 agrees at 12 bases. The germline CDR1 and CDR2 sequences are SGHNT and YYREEE (reference sequence). V was pared by 5 bases and J by 3 bases, with 8 bases of the junction left unmatched. This CDR3 has 16 amino acids. The CDR3 loop is CASSQPGTGGDYGYTF. In DNA form, the CDR3 reads TGTGCCAGCAGTCAACCCGGGACAGGGGGCGACTATGGCTACACCTTC. Based on the CDR3 plus reference TRBV5-4 and TRBJ1-2, the full variable domain is ETGVTQSPTHLIKTRGQQVTLRCSSQSGHNTVSWYQQALGQGPQFIFQYYREEENGRGNFPPRFSGLQFPNYSSELNVNALELDDSALYLCASSQPGTGGDYGYTFGSGTRLTVV.

The J gene is TRBJ1-5, the V gene TRBV5-1; tentatively, D is TRBD1 (6 bases). Trimming cost V 4 bases and J 9 bases, with 20 bases left between them. The CDR3 covers 15 residues. Germline V CDR1 and CDR2: SGHRS, YFSETQ. The CDR3 loop reads CASSPGQLGNGPQHF. Written as DNA, the CDR3 is TGCGCCAGCAGCCCCGGACAGCTTGGTAATGGGCCCCAGCATTTT.

V and J are TRBV2 and TRBJ2-7; D might be TRBD1 (6 bases). Trimming left V 4 bases short and J 3 bases short, with 16 bases between. Germline V gives CDR1 SNHLY, CDR2 FYNNEI. CDR3 length: 15 amino acids. The CDR3 here is CASSGGGQTHYEQYF. In DNA form, the CDR3 reads TGTGCCAGCAGTGGAGGAGGACAGACCCACTACGAGCAGTACTTC.

Concerning this clone itself: Compared with germline, one end of the junction differs, possibly owing to a read error. The V and J genes are TRBV7-7 and TRBJ2-5, with 11 nucleotides matching TRBD2. In germline, CDR1 is SSHAT, CDR2 FNYEAQ (reference sequence). The CDR3 extends over 15 amino acids. The CDR3 here is CASSRGLADQETQYF. The DNA of the CDR3 is TGTGCTAGCAGCCGGGGACTAGCGGACCAAGAGACCCAGTACTTC.

This clone was recorded only once. This chain uses TRBV5-1 with TRBJ1-4; D perhaps matches TRBD1 (6 bases). Germline CDR1 reads SGHRS; CDR2 reads YFSETQ. The germline V and J ends were trimmed by 6 bases and 6 bases, with 18 bases remaining between them. This CDR3 contains 15 residues. The chain's CDR3 is CASTLQGTTDEKLFF. DNA of the CDR3: TGCGCCAGCACCCTCCAGGGGACGACCGATGAAAAACTGTTTTTT.

CDR3 nucleotide sequence: TGTGCCAGCAGCTTAGGGGCGGGCACAACTAATGAAAAACTGTTTTTT. Amino acid sequence: CASSLGAGTTNEKLFF. The chain combines TRBV7-9 with TRBJ1-4; D ambiguous. The CDR3 covers 16 residues. Trimming shortened V by 1 base and J by 0 bases, and 9 bases separated the two germline ends. Germline-derived CDR1 and CDR2 are SEHNR and FQNEAQ (reference sequence).

This chain joins TRBV19 and TRBJ1-3; 9 nucleotides align to TRBD1. This CDR3 spans 13 amino acids. V gave up 6 bases and J gave up 4 bases; unmatched junction bases: 1. The germline gives CDR1 LNHDA, CDR2 SQIVND (reference sequence). DNA for the CDR3: TGTGCCAGTAGGACAGGGGGAGGAAACACCATATATTTT. Protein sequence: CASRTGGGNTIYF.